This T cell receptor beta chain was captured by sequencing in a study of shared clonotypes between healthy human individuals. Study background: The study used three CD4 naive, three CD4 memory, two CD8 naive and one CD8 memory plate per donor.

General study points: The study's rarefaction showed incomplete sorted-subset sequencing despite large depth.

Using 200 ng DNA, around 30,000 T cell genomes, the sorted-subset replicate PCRs were run. Some clones are missing from TCRdb's copy, which holds only in-frame ones; the method was immunoSEQ multiplex PCR. The table includes roughly 300,000 clones, roughly 87% detected once. As concerns this clone: Its target is not known.

There are 15 residues in the CDR3. The V gene's germline CDR1 is WSHSY and CDR2 SAAADI. The J segment lost 7 bases and the V segment lost 8 bases, leaving 10 bases of the junction unmatched. The source material was memory CD8+ T cells sorted from blood. Subset specified: CD45RO+ cells pooled with CCR7-negative TemRA cells. The gene calls are TRBV10-2 and TRBJ2-3; 12 positions match TRBD2. The TCR comes from a man between 18 and 29 years old in good health. As DNA, the CDR3 is TGCGCCAGCGGAACCCTAGCGGGGGGGTCTTATACGCAGTATTTT. This encodes CASGTLAGGSYTQYF.